The 9 T cell receptor beta chains below all came from one sample that was sequenced in a study of monozygotic twins with inflammatory bowel disease. With the 5' RACE reads reprocessed, TCRdb shows one record per CDR3 protein and no DNA. Its table records fewer than 550,000 distinct CDR3 sequences. Sequencing was performed on blood. All receptors derive from a human donor with ulcerative colitis or Crohn's disease, or a healthy co-twin of an affected twin (not recorded which).

The genes are TRBV12-3 or TRBV12-4 and TRBJ1-5; lacking DNA, the TRBD1 call made by TCRdb goes unchecked. The CDR3 spans 14 residues. The CDR3 region is CASSRTNLGEAQHF.

The rearrangement links TRBV11-2 to TRBJ2-4; with no DNA, the TCRdb D assignment of TRBD2 cannot be verified. CDR3 size: 14 residues. Germline V gives CDR1 SGHAT, CDR2 FQNNGV. The CDR3 sequence: CASSFDSGENIQYF.

The chain is built from TRBV3-1 and TRBJ1-1. In germline, CDR1 is LGHDT, CDR2 YNNKEL (reference sequence). The CDR3 sequence is 13 residues long. The CDR3 spells CASRRTDNTEAFF.

The CDR3 spells CASSSDPGQAWGAFF. The rearrangement uses TRBV11-1 and TRBJ1-1; as DNA is missing, the TRBD1 call by TCRdb cannot be tested. This CDR3 is built from 15 residues. Germline V lookup: CDR1 SGHAT, CDR2 FQDESV (reference sequence).

The V and J genes are TRBV19 and TRBJ2-1; TCRdb designates TRBD2, a call that cannot be tested without DNA. Germline V gene data show CDR1 as LNHDA and CDR2 as SQIVND (reference sequence). The CDR3 sequence is 15 residues long. This CDR3 reads CASSRSGISYNEQFF. Together with reference TRBV19 and TRBJ2-1, the CDR3 gives the full variable domain: DGGITQSPKYLFRKEGQNVTLSCEQNLNHDAMYWYRQDPGQGLRLIYYSQIVNDFQKGDIAEGYSVSREKKESFPLTVTSAQKNPTAFYLCASSRSGISYNEQFFGPGTRLTVL.

This sequence joins TRBV25-1 and TRBJ1-1; the D call of TRBD1 rests on TCRdb alone, since no DNA is present to check it. The CDR3 is 15 amino acids. CDR1 and CDR2 from the germline V gene are MGHDK and SYGVNS. The CDR3 sequence: CASTQGDRSGTEAFF.

CDR3 sequence: CASSELPVEAFF. The chain employs TRBV6-1 and TRBJ1-1. This CDR3 region has 12 residues. CDR1 MNHNS and CDR2 SASEGT come from the germline V gene.

The chain links TRBV19 to TRBJ2-3; TCRdb reports TRBD1, a call that lacks DNA to check it against. This CDR3 region has 14 residues. Germline V gene data show CDR1 as LNHDA and CDR2 as SQIVND (reference sequence). CDR3 sequence reads: CASTPSGRADTQYF.

The chain combines TRBV7-9 with TRBJ2-1; the D call from TCRdb, TRBD2, cannot be confirmed without DNA. Germline V gives CDR1 SEHNR, CDR2 FQNEAQ (reference sequence). CDR3 size: 15 residues. The CDR3: CASSLTGEGYNEQFF.